The rows below give T cell receptor beta chains drawn from one sample of a study of T cell repertoires in cytomegalovirus infection. MiXCR, applied by TCRdb to the reads, yields one record per CDR3 protein. Among some 700,000 distinct CDR3 sequences, around 32% were seen once, and the ten largest hold about 18%. The antigens these receptors bind are not known. The input for sequencing was cultured PBMCs, taken from culture after CMV antigen stimulation. The receptors shown here come from a human donor in good health (CMV status not recorded). Some clones in this sample may be carry-over from other donors' samples. Each CDR3 is given with its conserved first and last residue. The D gene is left open where the match is weak. Not every row has a clone size; where given, it reads once, few, many or a size class.

-,TRBD2,TRBV6-2/TRBV6-3,TRBJ2-2,TGTGCCAGCAGCCTCACCCGGGGGGGGAAGGACGGGGAGCTGTTTTTT,CASSLTRGGKDGELFF
many,TRBD1,TRBV7-2,TRBJ1-2,TGTGCCAGCAGCTCCCGACAGGGGGCTTTCCCCTATGATGGCTACACCTTC,CASSSRQGAFPYDGYTF
few,-,TRBV6-6,TRBJ1-4,TGTGCCAGCAGTCAAAGCCCCCGGGAGATAGCAACTAATGAAAAACTGTTTTTT,CASSQSPREIATNEKLFF
few,TRBD1,TRBV6-1,TRBJ2-3,TGTGCCAGCAGTGAAGCTGACAGGGCGGCAGATACGCAGTATTTT,CASSEADRAADTQYF
-,-,TRBV7-2,TRBJ2-1,TGTGCCAGCAGCTTTGGTCCATGGAATGAGCAGTTCTTC,CASSFGPWNEQFF
many,-,TRBV11-2,TRBJ2-3,TGTGCCAGCAGCTTAGATCGACTAGATACGCAGTATTTT,CASSLDRLDTQYF
few,-,TRBV4-3,TRBJ2-7,TGCGCCAGCAGCCAAGGCGCTGGAGGCGGGCAGTACTTC,CASSQGAGGGQYF
few,-,TRBV7-2,TRBJ2-3,TGTGCCAGCAGCAAAGCGCTAGTGTTGGATACGCAGTATTTT,CASSKALVLDTQYF
few,TRBD2,TRBV12-3/TRBV12-4,TRBJ2-1,TGTGCCAGCAGTCCCGGGGGCGGGAGGGCCTACAATGAGCAGTTCTTC,CASSPGGGRAYNEQFF
many,-,TRBV7-2,TRBJ1-6,TGTGCCAGCAGCTTAAGGGGGGGATCCTATAATTCACCCCTCCACTTT,CASSLRGGSYNSPLHF
-,-,TRBV12-3/TRBV12-4,TRBJ1-4,TGTGCCACCGCCCCCGGGACAATTAATGAAAAACTGTTTTTT,CATAPGTINEKLFF
many,TRBD1,TRBV7-4,TRBJ1-3,TGTGCCAGCAGCTTCGGGACAGGGGGCGAAGTTTGGCCCAGAAACACCATATATTTT,CASSFGTGGEVWPRNTIYF
-,-,TRBV5-4,TRBJ1-2,TGTGCCAGCAGCTCGAGATGGTCAGCGGGGGGCTACACCTTC,CASSSRWSAGGYTF
-,TRBD1,TRBV12-3/TRBV12-4,TRBJ1-5,TGTGCCAGCAGCTCGGACAGGGATCAGGGGATTTATAGCAATCAGCCCCAGCATTTT,CASSSDRDQGIYSNQPQHF
-,-,TRBV19,TRBJ1-5,TGTGCCAGTCACTGGAGGGGCGGGGGTCAGCCCCAGCATTTT,CASHWRGGGQPQHF
-,-,TRBV4-2,TRBJ2-7,TGTGCCAGCAGCCAGTCACCTAAAACCAACTCCTACGAGCAGTACTTC,CASSQSPKTNSYEQYF
few,-,TRBV7-8,TRBJ2-7,TGTGCCAGCAGCTTAGGGTTCCGGTACGAGCAGTACTTC,CASSLGFRYEQYF
once,-,TRBV10-3,TRBJ1-2,TGTGCCATCACCAGTACGGGGGACGGCTACACCTTC,CAITSTGDGYTF
-,-,TRBV6-6,TRBJ1-4,TGTGCCAGCAGTTACGCAGTTCAGGGGCGGGATGAAAAACTGTTTTTT,CASSYAVQGRDEKLFF
many,-,TRBV7-2,TRBJ1-2,TGTGCCAGCAGCTCCGGCGAGACAACAGTCGGCTACACCTTC,CASSSGETTVGYTF
few,-,TRBV10-3,TRBJ2-5,TGTGCCATCAGTGAGGTCGGGGGGCGCGAGACCCAGTACTTC,CAISEVGGRETQYF
-,-,TRBV6-6,TRBJ2-7,TGTGCCAGCAGTTACTCCGGAAGGACTCGGGACGAGCAGTACTTC,CASSYSGRTRDEQYF
-,TRBD2,TRBV12-3/TRBV12-4,TRBJ2-3,TGTGCCAGCCGTCTCGATCTAGCGGGGGGGGGAGATACGCAGTATTTT,CASRLDLAGGGDTQYF